The rows below give T cell receptor beta chains drawn from one sample of a study of spatial heterogeneity in lung cancer. TCRdb itself ran the 5' RACE reads through MiXCR, one entry per CDR3 protein. The top ten clones hold 6.9% of a sample with about 90,000 distinct CDR3 sequences, about 9.4% of them seen once. The sample in question was PBMCs, obtained at surgery. These receptors were taken from a male donor with early-stage non-small cell lung cancer. Both conserved end residues are part of each CDR3. The D gene is left open where the match is weak. Some rows mark clone size as missing; the rest say once, few, many or name a class of expanded clone.

clone size: few; CDR3 length: 19; V gene: TRBV24-1; J gene: TRBJ2-3; D gene: TRBD2; CDR3 protein: CATSDSGGWVAGSPDTQYF; CDR3 DNA: TGTGCCACCAGTGATTCGGGGGGATGGGTAGCGGGATCCCCAGATACGCAGTATTTT
clone size: .; CDR3 length: 14; V gene: TRBV29-1; J gene: TRBJ2-7; D gene: .; CDR3 protein: CSVKGYEGSYEQYF; CDR3 DNA: TGCAGCGTGAAGGGGTACGAAGGCTCCTACGAGCAGTACTTC
clone size: .; CDR3 length: 15; V gene: TRBV20-1; J gene: TRBJ2-3; D gene: .; CDR3 protein: CSASLFLRMADTQYF; CDR3 DNA: TGCAGTGCTAGTCTATTTCTCCGTATGGCCGATACGCAGTATTTT
clone size: few; CDR3 length: 12; V gene: TRBV19; J gene: TRBJ1-2; D gene: .; CDR3 protein: CASSGDNYGYTF; CDR3 DNA: TGTGCCAGTAGTGGGGATAACTATGGCTACACCTTC
clone size: many; CDR3 length: 15; V gene: TRBV2; J gene: TRBJ2-1; D gene: .; CDR3 protein: CASSVAGSSYNEQFF; CDR3 DNA: TGTGCCAGCAGTGTGGCGGGGAGCTCCTACAATGAGCAGTTCTTC
clone size: few; CDR3 length: 12; V gene: TRBV7-2; J gene: TRBJ2-3; D gene: .; CDR3 protein: CASSPPSDTQYF; CDR3 DNA: TGTGCCAGCAGCCCCCCCTCAGATACGCAGTATTTT
clone size: .; CDR3 length: 11; V gene: TRBV10-3; J gene: TRBJ2-7; D gene: .; CDR3 protein: CAIGDLYEQYF; CDR3 DNA: TGTGCCATCGGGGACCTCTACGAGCAGTACTTC
clone size: .; CDR3 length: 15; V gene: TRBV20-1; J gene: TRBJ2-2; D gene: .; CDR3 protein: CSARFAGKNTGELFF; CDR3 DNA: TGCAGTGCTAGATTCGCAGGGAAGAACACCGGGGAGCTGTTTTTT
clone size: few; CDR3 length: 15; V gene: TRBV5-1; J gene: TRBJ1-3; D gene: .; CDR3 protein: CASSLDRTSGNTIYF; CDR3 DNA: TGCGCCAGCAGCCTAGACAGGACCTCTGGAAACACCATATATTTT
clone size: .; CDR3 length: 12; V gene: TRBV29-1; J gene: TRBJ2-1; D gene: .; CDR3 protein: CSAGDVYNEQFF; CDR3 DNA: TGCAGCGCTGGGGACGTGTACAATGAGCAGTTCTTC
clone size: many; CDR3 length: 15; V gene: TRBV10-3; J gene: TRBJ1-6; D gene: TRBD1; CDR3 protein: CAISESGTVNSPLHF; CDR3 DNA: TGTGCCATCAGTGAGTCGGGGACAGTAAATTCACCCCTCCACTTT
clone size: .; CDR3 length: 18; V gene: TRBV7-9; J gene: TRBJ2-1; D gene: TRBD2; CDR3 protein: CASSLKVRLAGILNEQFF; CDR3 DNA: TGTGCCAGCAGCTTAAAGGTCCGACTAGCGGGAATACTCAATGAGCAGTTCTTC
clone size: few; CDR3 length: 12; V gene: TRBV3-1; J gene: TRBJ1-1; D gene: .; CDR3 protein: CASNEAGTEAFF; CDR3 DNA: TGTGCCAGCAATGAGGCCGGCACTGAAGCTTTCTTT
clone size: many; CDR3 length: 15; V gene: TRBV5-5; J gene: TRBJ1-2; D gene: TRBD1; CDR3 protein: CASSFSGQGLYGYTF; CDR3 DNA: TGTGCCAGCAGCTTTTCGGGACAGGGTCTATATGGCTACACCTTC
clone size: .; CDR3 length: 15; V gene: TRBV20-1; J gene: TRBJ2-7; D gene: TRBD2; CDR3 protein: CSARSWAGGSYEQYF; CDR3 DNA: TGCAGTGCTAGGAGTTGGGCGGGAGGGTCCTACGAGCAGTACTTC
clone size: few; CDR3 length: 17; V gene: TRBV7-3; J gene: TRBJ2-3; D gene: TRBD2; CDR3 protein: CASSPRGGSNGEDTQYF; CDR3 DNA: TGTGCCAGCAGCCCTCGAGGCGGGAGCAATGGAGAAGATACGCAGTATTTT
clone size: .; CDR3 length: 13; V gene: TRBV6-5; J gene: TRBJ1-3; D gene: TRBD1; CDR3 protein: CASRGTGRNTIYF; CDR3 DNA: TGTGCCAGCAGGGGGACAGGGAGAAACACCATATATTTT
clone size: .; CDR3 length: 14; V gene: TRBV9; J gene: TRBJ1-6; D gene: TRBD1; CDR3 protein: CASSEGTGGSPLHF; CDR3 DNA: TGTGCCAGCAGCGAGGGGACAGGGGGTTCACCCCTCCACTTT
clone size: many; CDR3 length: 14; V gene: TRBV7-6; J gene: TRBJ1-1; D gene: .; CDR3 protein: CASSLGQGHTEAFF; CDR3 DNA: TGTGCCAGCAGCTTAGGGCAGGGCCACACTGAAGCTTTCTTT
clone size: few; CDR3 length: 15; V gene: TRBV29-1; J gene: TRBJ1-5; D gene: .; CDR3 protein: CSVLGGRDSNQPQHF; CDR3 DNA: TGCAGCGTTCTCGGCGGGCGGGATAGCAATCAGCCCCAGCATTTT
clone size: .; CDR3 length: 17; V gene: TRBV5-1; J gene: TRBJ2-1; D gene: TRBD1; CDR3 protein: CASSFAPTGGSYNEQFF; CDR3 DNA: TGCGCCAGCAGCTTTGCCCCGACAGGGGGCTCCTACAATGAGCAGTTCTTC
clone size: .; CDR3 length: 18; V gene: TRBV4-3; J gene: TRBJ2-1; D gene: TRBD2; CDR3 protein: CASSQAYRRGGRLAEQFF; CDR3 DNA: TGCGCCAGCAGCCAAGCGTATCGGCGGGGGGGCCGATTGGCTGAGCAGTTCTTC
clone size: few; CDR3 length: 15; V gene: TRBV28; J gene: TRBJ2-1; D gene: TRBD2; CDR3 protein: CASSSPGLAAVEQFF; CDR3 DNA: TGTGCCAGCAGTTCGCCGGGACTAGCGGCGGTTGAGCAGTTCTTC
clone size: .; CDR3 length: 14; V gene: TRBV15; J gene: TRBJ2-7; D gene: TRBD2; CDR3 protein: CATSRDPLAGEQYF; CDR3 DNA: TGTGCCACCAGCAGAGATCCCCTAGCGGGAGAGCAGTACTTC
clone size: many; CDR3 length: 15; V gene: TRBV5-4; J gene: TRBJ2-2; D gene: .; CDR3 protein: CASSLLTGDTGELFF; CDR3 DNA: TGTGCCAGCAGCTTGTTGACGGGGGACACCGGGGAGCTGTTTTTT
clone size: few; CDR3 length: 15; V gene: TRBV20-1; J gene: TRBJ2-3; D gene: TRBD1; CDR3 protein: CSSFRDRGNTDTQYF; CDR3 DNA: TGCAGTTCCTTCCGGGACAGGGGTAACACAGATACGCAGTATTTT
clone size: few; CDR3 length: 12; V gene: TRBV7-3; J gene: TRBJ2-1; D gene: .; CDR3 protein: CASSPSGNEQFF; CDR3 DNA: TGTGCCAGCAGCCCCTCCGGCAATGAGCAGTTCTTC
clone size: few; CDR3 length: 13; V gene: TRBV29-1; J gene: TRBJ1-1; D gene: .; CDR3 protein: CSVGSGMNTEAFF; CDR3 DNA: TGCAGCGTTGGATCAGGGATGAACACTGAAGCTTTCTTT
clone size: .; CDR3 length: 15; V gene: TRBV7-8; J gene: TRBJ2-7; D gene: TRBD1; CDR3 protein: CASSLEGAHSYEQYF; CDR3 DNA: TGTGCCAGCAGCTTAGAGGGGGCACACTCCTACGAGCAGTACTTC
clone size: many; CDR3 length: 16; V gene: TRBV9; J gene: TRBJ1-1; D gene: TRBD1; CDR3 protein: CASSVTGGPMNTEAFF; CDR3 DNA: TGTGCCAGCAGCGTAACAGGGGGCCCCATGAACACTGAAGCTTTCTTT
clone size: few; CDR3 length: 13; V gene: TRBV14; J gene: TRBJ1-1; D gene: .; CDR3 protein: CASSLHMNTEAFF; CDR3 DNA: TGTGCCAGCAGCCTACACATGAACACTGAAGCTTTCTTT
clone size: few; CDR3 length: 14; V gene: TRBV5-1; J gene: TRBJ1-4; D gene: .; CDR3 protein: CASRGGPTLGELFF; CDR3 DNA: TGCGCCAGCAGAGGTGGACCCACCTTAGGGGAACTGTTTTTT
clone size: few; CDR3 length: 15; V gene: TRBV5-1; J gene: TRBJ2-5; D gene: .; CDR3 protein: CASSNDGGTQETQYF; CDR3 DNA: TGCGCCAGCAGCAATGATGGCGGGACACAAGAGACCCAGTACTTC
clone size: .; CDR3 length: 20; V gene: TRBV28; J gene: TRBJ2-3; D gene: TRBD2; CDR3 protein: CASSSLFPGLAGGWTDTQYF; CDR3 DNA: TGTGCCAGCAGTTCCCTATTCCCGGGACTAGCGGGAGGTTGGACAGATACGCAGTATTTT
clone size: many; CDR3 length: 13; V gene: TRBV18; J gene: TRBJ1-1; D gene: .; CDR3 protein: CASSTDTEGEAFF; CDR3 DNA: TGTGCCAGCTCAACTGACACCGAAGGTGAAGCTTTCTTT
clone size: many; CDR3 length: 13; V gene: TRBV29-1; J gene: TRBJ2-5; D gene: TRBD2; CDR3 protein: CSTSSGGGETQYF; CDR3 DNA: TGCAGCACTTCTAGCGGGGGCGGAGAGACCCAGTACTTC
clone size: many; CDR3 length: 15; V gene: TRBV2; J gene: TRBJ2-1; D gene: TRBD2; CDR3 protein: CASSVGLAAYNEQFF; CDR3 DNA: TGTGCCAGCAGTGTTGGACTAGCAGCGTACAATGAGCAGTTCTTC
clone size: few; CDR3 length: 16; V gene: TRBV7-9; J gene: TRBJ2-1; D gene: .; CDR3 protein: CASSLLGSGTLGEQFF; CDR3 DNA: TGTGCCAGCAGCCTTCTGGGTAGCGGTACCCTTGGTGAGCAGTTCTTC
clone size: many; CDR3 length: 15; V gene: TRBV5-4; J gene: TRBJ2-1; D gene: .; CDR3 protein: CASSLDQGSYNEQFF; CDR3 DNA: TGTGCCAGCAGCCTGGACCAGGGGTCCTACAATGAGCAGTTCTTC
clone size: many; CDR3 length: 17; V gene: TRBV10-2; J gene: TRBJ2-2; D gene: .; CDR3 protein: CASRPGAGLMNTGELFF; CDR3 DNA: TGCGCCAGCAGGCCGGGAGCCGGACTTATGAACACCGGGGAGCTGTTTTTT
clone size: .; CDR3 length: 17; V gene: TRBV2; J gene: TRBJ2-1; D gene: TRBD2; CDR3 protein: CASSASPSGSSYNEQFF; CDR3 DNA: TGTGCCAGCAGTGCTTCCCCTAGCGGGAGCTCCTACAATGAGCAGTTCTTC
clone size: many; CDR3 length: 13; V gene: TRBV29-1; J gene: TRBJ1-2; D gene: TRBD1; CDR3 protein: CSAAQGANYGYTF; CDR3 DNA: TGCAGCGCTGCACAGGGGGCGAACTATGGCTACACCTTC
clone size: many; CDR3 length: 15; V gene: TRBV18; J gene: TRBJ1-2; D gene: TRBD1; CDR3 protein: CASSPAQGAGYGYTF; CDR3 DNA: TGTGCCAGCTCACCAGCACAGGGGGCGGGCTATGGCTACACCTTC
clone size: .; CDR3 length: 16; V gene: TRBV4-2; J gene: TRBJ2-5; D gene: TRBD2; CDR3 protein: CASSLRTSGGTETQYF; CDR3 DNA: TGTGCCAGCAGCCTTCGGACTAGCGGGGGCACGGAGACCCAGTACTTC
clone size: .; CDR3 length: 11; V gene: TRBV6-2/TRBV6-3; J gene: TRBJ2-1; D gene: .; CDR3 protein: CASERGNEQFF; CDR3 DNA: TGTGCCAGCGAGCGCGGAAATGAGCAGTTCTTC
clone size: .; CDR3 length: 12; V gene: TRBV2; J gene: TRBJ2-1; D gene: .; CDR3 protein: CASSALSNEQFF; CDR3 DNA: TGTGCCAGCAGTGCTCTGAGCAATGAGCAGTTCTTC
clone size: many; CDR3 length: 14; V gene: TRBV6-5; J gene: TRBJ1-2; D gene: TRBD1; CDR3 protein: CASSPRTGAYGYTF; CDR3 DNA: TGTGCCAGCAGTCCTCGGACAGGGGCCTATGGCTACACCTTC
clone size: few; CDR3 length: 13; V gene: TRBV29-1; J gene: TRBJ2-3; D gene: .; CDR3 protein: CSVELRSTDTQYF; CDR3 DNA: TGCAGCGTTGAATTGCGAAGCACAGATACGCAGTATTTT
clone size: .; CDR3 length: 14; V gene: TRBV7-9; J gene: TRBJ1-2; D gene: TRBD1; CDR3 protein: CASSLNRGSYGYTF; CDR3 DNA: TGTGCCAGCAGCTTAAACAGGGGTTCCTATGGCTACACCTTC
clone size: .; CDR3 length: 13; V gene: TRBV3-1; J gene: TRBJ2-1; D gene: .; CDR3 protein: CASSHVLSLEQFF; CDR3 DNA: TGTGCCAGCAGCCATGTCCTCTCTCTTGAGCAGTTCTTC
clone size: few; CDR3 length: 16; V gene: TRBV5-1; J gene: TRBJ2-1; D gene: TRBD2; CDR3 protein: CASSSNLAGSYNEQFF; CDR3 DNA: TGCGCCAGCAGCTCCAACCTAGCGGGCTCCTACAATGAGCAGTTCTTC
clone size: .; CDR3 length: 15; V gene: TRBV7-2; J gene: TRBJ2-3; D gene: .; CDR3 protein: CASSFDRKYTDTQYF; CDR3 DNA: TGTGCCAGCAGCTTCGACCGAAAATACACAGATACGCAGTATTTT
clone size: many; CDR3 length: 15; V gene: TRBV2; J gene: TRBJ2-3; D gene: .; CDR3 protein: CASSDEAASTDTQYF; CDR3 DNA: TGTGCCAGCAGTGATGAGGCGGCTAGCACAGATACGCAGTATTTT
clone size: .; CDR3 length: 14; V gene: TRBV6-5; J gene: TRBJ1-4; D gene: .; CDR3 protein: CASRPEGRGEKLFF; CDR3 DNA: TGTGCCAGCAGGCCCGAGGGGAGGGGCGAAAAACTGTTTTTT
clone size: .; CDR3 length: 13; V gene: TRBV9; J gene: TRBJ2-7; D gene: .; CDR3 protein: CASSPQSSYEQYF; CDR3 DNA: TGTGCCAGCAGCCCTCAGAGCTCCTACGAGCAGTACTTC